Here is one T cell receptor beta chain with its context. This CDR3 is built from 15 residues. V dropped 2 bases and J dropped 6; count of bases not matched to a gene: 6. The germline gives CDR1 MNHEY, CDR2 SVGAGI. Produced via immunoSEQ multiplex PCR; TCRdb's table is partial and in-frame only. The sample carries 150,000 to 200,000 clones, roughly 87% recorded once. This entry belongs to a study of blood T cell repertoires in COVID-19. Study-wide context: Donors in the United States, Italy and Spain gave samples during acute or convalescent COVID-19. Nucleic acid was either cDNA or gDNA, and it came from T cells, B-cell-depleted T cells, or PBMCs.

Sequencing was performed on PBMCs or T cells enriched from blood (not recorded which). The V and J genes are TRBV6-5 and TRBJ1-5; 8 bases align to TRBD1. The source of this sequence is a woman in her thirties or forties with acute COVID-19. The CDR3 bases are TGTGCCAGCAGTTACGATCGGACAGGGTTTCAGCCCCAGCATTTT. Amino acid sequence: CASSYDRTGFQPQHF.